The rows below give T cell receptor beta chains drawn from one sample of a study of shared clonotypes between healthy human individuals. The protocol was immunoSEQ multiplex PCR, while the TCRdb copy is restricted to in-frame clones and leaves out a portion. Of around 1,900,000 clones listed, roughly 95% were seen once; the top ten hold around 1.8%. Sequencing was performed on naive CD8+ T cells from PBMCs. These receptors came from a man younger than 35 in good health. Some clones in this sample may be carry-over from other donors' samples. CDR3s include the opening cysteine and the closing phenylalanine or tryptophan. Fields, in order: J gene, V gene, D gene, clone size, CDR3 protein, CDR3 DNA. D genes are given only for firm matches. Only some rows state a clone size, as once, few, many or a class for expanded clones.

J: TRBJ2-1
V: TRBV18
D: TRBD2
size: -
CDR3: CASSPARLAGGDEQFF
DNA: TGTGCCAGCTCACCAGCGCGTCTAGCGGGAGGAGATGAGCAGTTCTTC

J: TRBJ2-7
V: TRBV11-2
D: -
size: -
CDR3: CASSLGAGVGDEQYF
DNA: TGTGCCAGCAGCTTGGGGGCCGGTGTGGGCGACGAGCAGTACTTC

J: TRBJ1-1
V: TRBV19
D: -
size: -
CDR3: CASSAQISRDTEAFF
DNA: TGTGCCAGTAGTGCCCAAATCAGCCGGGACACTGAAGCTTTCTTT

J: TRBJ1-5
V: TRBV30
D: -
size: -
CDR3: CAWSVSGYSNQPQHF
DNA: TGTGCCTGGAGTGTATCGGGGTATAGCAATCAGCCCCAGCATTTT

J: TRBJ1-1
V: TRBV28
D: -
size: -
CDR3: CASSLKFGLNTEAFF
DNA: TGTGCCAGCAGTTTAAAGTTCGGTCTAAACACTGAAGCTTTCTTT

J: TRBJ2-1
V: TRBV7-9
D: -
size: -
CDR3: CASSPDSLRNEQFF
DNA: TGTGCCAGCAGCCCAGACTCACTAAGGAATGAGCAGTTCTTC

J: TRBJ2-3
V: TRBV15
D: TRBD1
size: -
CDR3: CATSRVPGQGQYF
DNA: TGTGCCACCAGCAGAGTACCGGGACAGGGGCAGTATTTT

J: TRBJ1-3
V: TRBV7-2
D: -
size: -
CDR3: CASSTSPGTGNTIYF
DNA: TGTGCCAGCAGCACCAGCCCGGGGACGGGAAACACCATATATTTT

J: TRBJ1-1
V: TRBV28
D: -
size: few
CDR3: CASTRGGDTEAFF
DNA: TGTGCCAGCACCAGGGGAGGGGACACTGAAGCTTTCTTT

J: TRBJ2-7
V: TRBV5-1
D: -
size: -
CDR3: CASSPTRGSYEQYF
DNA: TGCGCCAGCAGCCCGACTAGGGGGTCCTACGAGCAGTACTTC

J: TRBJ2-5
V: TRBV13
D: TRBD2
size: -
CDR3: CASSSRTSGSGYGETQYF
DNA: TGTGCCAGCAGCTCGAGGACTAGCGGGAGCGGATATGGGGAGACCCAGTACTTC

J: TRBJ2-5
V: TRBV7-9
D: TRBD1
size: -
CDR3: CASSSGGQVEETQYF
DNA: TGTGCCAGCAGCTCAGGCGGACAGGTGGAAGAGACCCAGTACTTC

J: TRBJ2-1
V: TRBV28
D: TRBD1
size: -
CDR3: CASSFPGQVNDEQFF
DNA: TGTGCCAGCAGTTTTCCCGGACAGGTGAACGATGAGCAGTTCTTC

J: TRBJ2-3
V: TRBV9
D: -
size: -
CDR3: CASSVNTDTQYF
DNA: TGTGCCAGCAGCGTAAATACAGATACGCAGTATTTT

J: TRBJ2-7
V: TRBV28
D: -
size: -
CDR3: CASSLGVNYEQYF
DNA: TGTGCCAGCAGTTTAGGTGTCAACTACGAGCAGTACTTC

J: TRBJ2-7
V: TRBV25-1
D: -
size: -
CDR3: CASSEYYWQSQNEQYF
DNA: TGTGCCAGCAGTGAATATTACTGGCAATCCCAAAACGAGCAGTACTTC

J: TRBJ2-1
V: TRBV25-1
D: -
size: -
CDR3: CASSAGGYNEQFF
DNA: TGTGCCAGCAGTGCGGGCGGCTACAATGAGCAGTTCTTC